One T cell receptor beta chain is described in this entry. CDR1 is MDHEN, CDR2 SYDVKM, per germline. This CDR3 region has 14 residues. Together with a sample-barcoded 5' primer, a J-beta primer mix was included in a second PCR lasting roughly 6 to 12 cycles. TCRdb analysed the 5' RACE reads with MiXCR anew, one entry per CDR3 protein. The sample consists of about 1.8 million distinct CDR3 sequences, around half of them appearing once. This specimen comes from a study of blood T cells in healthy people across ages. What was sequenced was blood. This sequence joins TRBV28 and TRBJ2-7; perhaps D is TRBD1 or TRBD2 (7 bases each). The J call could be wrong; TRBJ2-5 is a better fit for the DNA end. The sequence came from a woman aged 40 to 50 in good health. CDR3 in DNA: TGTGCCAGCAGTTTAACAGGGGAGGGGAAGACCCAGTACTTC. It specifies CASSLTGEGKTQYF.